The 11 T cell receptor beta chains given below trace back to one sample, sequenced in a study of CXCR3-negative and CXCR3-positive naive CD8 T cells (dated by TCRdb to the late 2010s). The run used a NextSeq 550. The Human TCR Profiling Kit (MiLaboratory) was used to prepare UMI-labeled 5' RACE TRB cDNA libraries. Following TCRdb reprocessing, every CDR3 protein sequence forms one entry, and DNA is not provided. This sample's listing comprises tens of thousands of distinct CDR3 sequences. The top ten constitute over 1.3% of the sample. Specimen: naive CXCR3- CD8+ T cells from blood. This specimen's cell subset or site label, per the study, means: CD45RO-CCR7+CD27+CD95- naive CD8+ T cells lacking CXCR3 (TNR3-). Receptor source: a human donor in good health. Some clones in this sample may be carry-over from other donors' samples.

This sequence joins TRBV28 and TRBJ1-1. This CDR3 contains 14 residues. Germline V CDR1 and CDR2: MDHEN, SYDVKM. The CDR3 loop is CASSFSLKFTEAFF.

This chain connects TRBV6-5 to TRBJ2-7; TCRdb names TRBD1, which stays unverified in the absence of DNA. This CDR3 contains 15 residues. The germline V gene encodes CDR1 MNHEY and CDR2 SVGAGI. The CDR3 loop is CASRRDSESSYEQYF.

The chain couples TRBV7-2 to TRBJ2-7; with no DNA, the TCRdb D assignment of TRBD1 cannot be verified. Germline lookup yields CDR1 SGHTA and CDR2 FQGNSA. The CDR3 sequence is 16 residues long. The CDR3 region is CASSLAQGWGSYEQYF.

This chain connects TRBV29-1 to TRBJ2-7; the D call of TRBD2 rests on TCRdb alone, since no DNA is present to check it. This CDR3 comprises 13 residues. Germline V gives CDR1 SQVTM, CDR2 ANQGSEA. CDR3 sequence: CSVAGTRPYEQYF.

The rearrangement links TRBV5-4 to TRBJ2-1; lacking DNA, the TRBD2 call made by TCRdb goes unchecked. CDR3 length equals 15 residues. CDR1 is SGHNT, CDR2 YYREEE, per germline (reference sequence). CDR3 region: CASSFKREIGNEQFF.

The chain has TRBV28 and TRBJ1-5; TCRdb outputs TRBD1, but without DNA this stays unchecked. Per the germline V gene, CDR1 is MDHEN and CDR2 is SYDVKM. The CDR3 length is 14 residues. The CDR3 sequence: CASSLGGRNQPQHF.

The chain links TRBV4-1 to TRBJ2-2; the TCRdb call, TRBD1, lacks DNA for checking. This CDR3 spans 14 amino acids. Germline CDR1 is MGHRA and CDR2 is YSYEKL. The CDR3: CASSQEQPPGELFF.

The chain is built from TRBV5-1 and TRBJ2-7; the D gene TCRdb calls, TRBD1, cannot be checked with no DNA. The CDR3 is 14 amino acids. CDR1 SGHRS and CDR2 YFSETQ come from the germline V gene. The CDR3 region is CASSFRDRPYEQYF.

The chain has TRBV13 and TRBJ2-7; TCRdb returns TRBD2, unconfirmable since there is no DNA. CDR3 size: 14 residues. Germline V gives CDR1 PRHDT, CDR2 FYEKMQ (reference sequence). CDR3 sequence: CASSFTGLDYEQYF.

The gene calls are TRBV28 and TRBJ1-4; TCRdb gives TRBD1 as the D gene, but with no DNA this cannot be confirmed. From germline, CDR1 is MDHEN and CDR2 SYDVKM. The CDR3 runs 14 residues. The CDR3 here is CASSPATTNEKLFF. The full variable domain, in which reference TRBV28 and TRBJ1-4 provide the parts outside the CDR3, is DVKVTQSSRYLVKRTGEKVFLECVQDMDHENMFWYRQDPGLGLRLIYFSYDVKMKEKGDIPEGYSVSREKKERFSLILESASTNQTSMYLCASSPATTNEKLFFGSGTQLSVL.

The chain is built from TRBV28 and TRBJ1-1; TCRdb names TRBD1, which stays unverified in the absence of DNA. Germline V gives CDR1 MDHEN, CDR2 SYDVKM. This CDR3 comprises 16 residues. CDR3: CALTAGLAFGRTEAFF.